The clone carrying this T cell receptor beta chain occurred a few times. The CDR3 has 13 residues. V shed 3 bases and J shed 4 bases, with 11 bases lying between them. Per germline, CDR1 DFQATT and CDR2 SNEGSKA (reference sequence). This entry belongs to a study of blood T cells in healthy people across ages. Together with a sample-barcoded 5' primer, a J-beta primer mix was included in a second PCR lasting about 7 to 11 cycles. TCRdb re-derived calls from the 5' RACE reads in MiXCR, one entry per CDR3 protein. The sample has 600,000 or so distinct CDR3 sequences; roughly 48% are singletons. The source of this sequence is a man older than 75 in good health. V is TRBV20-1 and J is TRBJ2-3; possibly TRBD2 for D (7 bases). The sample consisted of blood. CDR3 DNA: TGCAGTGCTAGGCGGGGGCTCCCAGATACGCAGTATTTT. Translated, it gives CSARRGLPDTQYF.